The next 2 T cell receptor beta chains were all read from a single sample in a study of T cell responses to AZD1222 COVID-19 vaccine. Libraries were prepared by immunoSEQ multiplex PCR; TCRdb keeps only in-frame clonotypes and omits some of them. The sample yields roughly 130,000 clones, 88% seen once. Specimen: peripheral blood, collected on day 0 of AZD1222 vaccination. Every receptor here comes from an adult in good health.

In this sample, this clone turned up a few times. This rearrangement joins TRBV27 to TRBJ2-2; 15 bases match TRBD2. The length of the CDR3 is 17 residues. The germline CDR1 and CDR2 sequences are MNHEY and SMNVEV (reference sequence). The J segment lost 5 bases and the V segment lost 6 bases, leaving 7 bases of the junction unmatched. The CDR3 nucleotides are TGTGCCAGCAGGCGCGGACTAGCGGGAGGGGTGACCGGGGAGCTGTTTTTT. Translation: CASRRGLAGGVTGELFF.

The V gene is TRBV19, the J gene TRBJ1-4; the D gene is possibly TRBD1 (5 bases). CDR3 length: 14 amino acids. The V gene's germline CDR1 is LNHDA and CDR2 SQIVND (reference sequence). The ends were cut back, 5 bases at V and 0 bases at J, with 7 bases in the middle. CDR3: CASSSRATNEKLFF. In DNA, the CDR3 is TGTGCCAGTAGTTCCAGGGCAACTAATGAAAAACTGTTTTTT.